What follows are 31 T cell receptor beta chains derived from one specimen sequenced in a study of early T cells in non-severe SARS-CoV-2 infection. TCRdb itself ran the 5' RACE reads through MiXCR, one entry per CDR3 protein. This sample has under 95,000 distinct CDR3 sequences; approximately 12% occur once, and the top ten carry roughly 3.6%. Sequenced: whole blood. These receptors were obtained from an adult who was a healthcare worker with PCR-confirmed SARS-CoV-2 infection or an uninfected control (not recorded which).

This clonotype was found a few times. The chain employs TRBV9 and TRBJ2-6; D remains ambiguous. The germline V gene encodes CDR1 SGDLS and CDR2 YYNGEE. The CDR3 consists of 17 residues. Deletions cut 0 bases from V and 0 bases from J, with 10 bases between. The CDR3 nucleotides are TGTGCCAGCAGCGTAGGAGGTTTCTCCTCTGGGGCCAACGTCCTGACTTTC. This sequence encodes CASSVGGFSSGANVLTF.

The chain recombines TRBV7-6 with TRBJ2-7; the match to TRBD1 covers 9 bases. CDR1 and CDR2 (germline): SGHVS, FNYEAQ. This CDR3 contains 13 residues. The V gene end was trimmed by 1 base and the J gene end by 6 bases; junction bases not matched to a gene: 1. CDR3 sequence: CASSLDRGREQYF. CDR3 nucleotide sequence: TGTGCCAGCAGCTTAGACAGGGGGCGCGAGCAGTACTTC.

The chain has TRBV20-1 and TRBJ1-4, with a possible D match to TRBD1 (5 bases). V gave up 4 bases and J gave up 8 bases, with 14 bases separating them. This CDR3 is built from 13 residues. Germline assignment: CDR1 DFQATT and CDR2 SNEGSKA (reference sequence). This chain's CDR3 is CSATRGLREKLFF. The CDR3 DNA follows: TGCAGTGCTACGAGGGGATTAAGGGAAAAACTGTTTTTT.

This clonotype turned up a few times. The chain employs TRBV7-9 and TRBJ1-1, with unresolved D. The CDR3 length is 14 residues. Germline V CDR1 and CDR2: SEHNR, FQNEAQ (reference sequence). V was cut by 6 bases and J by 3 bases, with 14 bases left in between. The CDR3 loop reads CASRRNTVDTEAFF. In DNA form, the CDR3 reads TGTGCCAGCAGGAGGAACACGGTGGACACTGAAGCTTTCTTT.

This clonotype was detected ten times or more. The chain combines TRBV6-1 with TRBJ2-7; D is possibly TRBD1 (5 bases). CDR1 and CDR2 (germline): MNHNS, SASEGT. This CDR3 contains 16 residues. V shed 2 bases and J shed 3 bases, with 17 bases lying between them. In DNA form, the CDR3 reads TGTGCCAGCAGTGAACCCGGACACCCCCTAGGCTACGAGCAGTACTTC. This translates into CASSEPGHPLGYEQYF.

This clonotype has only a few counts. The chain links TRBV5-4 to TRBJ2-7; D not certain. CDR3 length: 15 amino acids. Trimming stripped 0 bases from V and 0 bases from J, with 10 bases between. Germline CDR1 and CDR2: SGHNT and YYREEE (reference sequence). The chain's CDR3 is CASSLEAASSYEQYF. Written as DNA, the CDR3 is TGTGCCAGCAGCTTGGAGGCCGCTAGCTCCTACGAGCAGTACTTC.

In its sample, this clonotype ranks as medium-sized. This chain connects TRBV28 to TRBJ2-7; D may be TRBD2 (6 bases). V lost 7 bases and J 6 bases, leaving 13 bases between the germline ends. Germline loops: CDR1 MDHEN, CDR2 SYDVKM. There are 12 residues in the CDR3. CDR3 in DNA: TGTGCCAGCAACGAGGAGGGGATCGAGCAGTACTTC. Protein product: CASNEEGIEQYF.

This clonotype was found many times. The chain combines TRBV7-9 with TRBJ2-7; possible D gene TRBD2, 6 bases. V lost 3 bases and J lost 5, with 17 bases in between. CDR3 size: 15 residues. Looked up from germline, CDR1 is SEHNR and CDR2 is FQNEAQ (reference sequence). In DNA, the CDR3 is TGTGCCAGCAGCTTCCCGAGTGGAGGGACCAACGAGCAGTACTTC. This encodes CASSFPSGGTNEQYF. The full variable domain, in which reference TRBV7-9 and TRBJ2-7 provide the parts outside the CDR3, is DTGVSQNPRHKITKRGQNVTFRCDPISEHNRLYWYRQTLGQGPEFLTYFQNEAQLEKSRLLSDRFSAERPKGSFSTLEIQRTEQGDSAMYLCASSFPSGGTNEQYFGPGTRLTVT.

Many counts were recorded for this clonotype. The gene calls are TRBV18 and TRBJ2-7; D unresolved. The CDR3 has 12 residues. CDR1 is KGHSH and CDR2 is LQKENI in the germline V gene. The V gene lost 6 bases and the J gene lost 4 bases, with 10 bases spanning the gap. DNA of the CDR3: TGTGCCAGCTCCCCCGAGATGTACGAGCAGTACTTC. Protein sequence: CASSPEMYEQYF.

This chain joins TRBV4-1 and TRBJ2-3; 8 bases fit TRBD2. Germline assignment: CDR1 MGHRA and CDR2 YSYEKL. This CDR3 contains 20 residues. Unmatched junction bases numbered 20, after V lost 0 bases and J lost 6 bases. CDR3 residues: CASSQDNTGESGTSFDTQYF. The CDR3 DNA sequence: TGCGCCAGCAGCCAAGATAACACGGGGGAGTCGGGGACTAGTTTCGATACGCAGTATTTT.

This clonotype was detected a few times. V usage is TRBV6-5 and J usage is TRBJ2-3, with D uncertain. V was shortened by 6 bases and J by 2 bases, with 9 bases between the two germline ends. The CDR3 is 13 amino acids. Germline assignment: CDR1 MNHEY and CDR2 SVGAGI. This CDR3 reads CASRKGYTDTQYF. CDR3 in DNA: TGTGCCAGCAGGAAAGGATACACAGATACGCAGTATTTT.

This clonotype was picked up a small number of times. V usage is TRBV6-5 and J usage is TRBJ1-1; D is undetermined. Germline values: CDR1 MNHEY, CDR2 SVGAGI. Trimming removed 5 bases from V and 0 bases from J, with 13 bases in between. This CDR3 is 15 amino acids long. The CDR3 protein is CASSAPRTLNTEAFF. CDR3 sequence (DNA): TGTGCCAGCAGTGCCCCACGCACGCTGAACACTGAAGCTTTCTTT.

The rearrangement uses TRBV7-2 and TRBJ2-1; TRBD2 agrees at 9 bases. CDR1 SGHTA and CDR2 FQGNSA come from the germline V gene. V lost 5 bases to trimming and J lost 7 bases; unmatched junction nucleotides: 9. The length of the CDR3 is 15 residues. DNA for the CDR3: TGTGCCAGCAGCATGCTAGCGGGAAGGGGGAATGAGCAGTTCTTC. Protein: CASSMLAGRGNEQFF.

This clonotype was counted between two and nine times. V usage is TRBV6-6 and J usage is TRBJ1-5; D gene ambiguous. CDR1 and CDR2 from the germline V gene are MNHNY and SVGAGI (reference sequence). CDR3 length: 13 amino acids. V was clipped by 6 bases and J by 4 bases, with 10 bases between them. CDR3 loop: CASRDLENQPQHF. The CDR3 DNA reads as TGTGCCAGCAGGGACCTCGAGAATCAGCCCCAGCATTTT.

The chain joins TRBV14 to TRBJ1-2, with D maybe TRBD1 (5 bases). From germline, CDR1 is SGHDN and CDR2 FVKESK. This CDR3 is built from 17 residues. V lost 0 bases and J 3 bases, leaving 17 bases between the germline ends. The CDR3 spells CASSQDQPAWGYYGYTF. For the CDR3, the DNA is TGTGCCAGCAGCCAAGATCAACCCGCTTGGGGGTACTATGGCTACACCTTC.

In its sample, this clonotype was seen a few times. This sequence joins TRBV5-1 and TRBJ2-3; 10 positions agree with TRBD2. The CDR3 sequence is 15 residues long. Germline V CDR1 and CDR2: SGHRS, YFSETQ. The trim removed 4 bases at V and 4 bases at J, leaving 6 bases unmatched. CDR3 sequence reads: CASSASGSQADTQYF. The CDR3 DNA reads TGCGCCAGCAGCGCTAGCGGGAGTCAGGCAGATACGCAGTATTTT.

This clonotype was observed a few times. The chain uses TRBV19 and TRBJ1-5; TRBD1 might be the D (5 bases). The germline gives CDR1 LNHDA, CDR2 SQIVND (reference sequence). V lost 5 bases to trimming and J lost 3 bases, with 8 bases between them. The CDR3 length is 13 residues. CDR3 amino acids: CASSGHLNQPQHF. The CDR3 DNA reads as TGTGCCAGTAGTGGACACCTCAATCAGCCCCAGCATTTT. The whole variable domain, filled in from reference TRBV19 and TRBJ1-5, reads DGGITQSPKYLFRKEGQNVTLSCEQNLNHDAMYWYRQDPGQGLRLIYYSQIVNDFQKGDIAEGYSVSREKKESFPLTVTSAQKNPTAFYLCASSGHLNQPQHFGDGTRLSIL.

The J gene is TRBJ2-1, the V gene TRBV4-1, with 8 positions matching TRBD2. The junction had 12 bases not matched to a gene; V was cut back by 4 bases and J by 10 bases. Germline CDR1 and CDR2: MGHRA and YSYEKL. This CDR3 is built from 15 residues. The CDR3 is CASSPQRELLMEQFF. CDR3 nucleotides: TGCGCCAGCAGCCCCCAGCGGGAGCTCCTAATGGAGCAGTTCTTC.

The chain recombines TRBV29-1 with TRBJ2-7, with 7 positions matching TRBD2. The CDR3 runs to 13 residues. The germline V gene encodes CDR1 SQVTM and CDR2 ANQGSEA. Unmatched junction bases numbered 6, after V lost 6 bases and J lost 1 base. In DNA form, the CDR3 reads TGCAGCGTAGCCACTAGCGCGTCCTACGAGCAGTACTTC. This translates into CSVATSASYEQYF.

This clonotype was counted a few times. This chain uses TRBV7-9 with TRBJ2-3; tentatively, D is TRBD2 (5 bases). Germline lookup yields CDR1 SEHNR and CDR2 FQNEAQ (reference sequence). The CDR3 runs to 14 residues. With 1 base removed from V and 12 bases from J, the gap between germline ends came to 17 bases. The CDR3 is CASSLGQRGGSQYF. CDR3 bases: TGTGCCAGCAGCTTAGGGCAGCGCGGTGGGAGCCAGTATTTT. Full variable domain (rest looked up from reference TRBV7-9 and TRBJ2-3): DTGVSQNPRHKITKRGQNVTFRCDPISEHNRLYWYRQTLGQGPEFLTYFQNEAQLEKSRLLSDRFSAERPKGSFSTLEIQRTEQGDSAMYLCASSLGQRGGSQYFGPGTRLTVL.

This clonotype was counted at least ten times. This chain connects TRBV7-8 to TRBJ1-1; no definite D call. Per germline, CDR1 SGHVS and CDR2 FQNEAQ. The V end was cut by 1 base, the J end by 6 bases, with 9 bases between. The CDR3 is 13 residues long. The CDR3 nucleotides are TGTGCCAGCAGCTTAGTCCCCGAGGCTGAAGCTTTCTTT. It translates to CASSLVPEAEAFF.

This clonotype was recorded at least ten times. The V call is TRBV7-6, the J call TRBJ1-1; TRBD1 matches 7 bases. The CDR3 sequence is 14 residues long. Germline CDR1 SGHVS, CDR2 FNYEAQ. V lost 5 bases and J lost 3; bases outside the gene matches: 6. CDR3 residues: CASSQTGEDTEAFF. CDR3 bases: TGTGCCAGCAGCCAAACAGGGGAGGACACTGAAGCTTTCTTT.

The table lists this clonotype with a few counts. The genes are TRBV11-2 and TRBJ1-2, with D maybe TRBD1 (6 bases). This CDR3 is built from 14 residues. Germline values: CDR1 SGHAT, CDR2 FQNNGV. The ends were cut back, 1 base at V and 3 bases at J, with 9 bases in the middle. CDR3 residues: CASSLAGVDYGYTF. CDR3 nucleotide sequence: TGTGCCAGCAGCTTAGCAGGGGTTGACTATGGCTACACCTTC.

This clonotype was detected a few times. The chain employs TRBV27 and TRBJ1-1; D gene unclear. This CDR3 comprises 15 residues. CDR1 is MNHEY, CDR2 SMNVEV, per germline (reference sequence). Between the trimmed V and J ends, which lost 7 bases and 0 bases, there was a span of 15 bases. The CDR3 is CASKPMAGMNTEAFF. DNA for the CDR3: TGTGCCAGCAAACCCATGGCCGGTATGAACACTGAAGCTTTCTTT.

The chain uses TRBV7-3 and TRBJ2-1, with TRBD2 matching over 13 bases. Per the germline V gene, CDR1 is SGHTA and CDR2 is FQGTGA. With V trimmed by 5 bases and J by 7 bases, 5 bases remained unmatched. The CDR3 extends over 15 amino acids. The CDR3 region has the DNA TGTGCCAGCAGCGTATCGGGACTAGCGGGGAATGAGCAGTTCTTC. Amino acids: CASSVSGLAGNEQFF. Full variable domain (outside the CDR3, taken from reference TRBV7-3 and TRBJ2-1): GAGVSQTPSNKVTEKGKYVELRCDPISGHTALYWYRQSLGQGPEFLIYFQGTGAADDSGLPNDRFFAVRPEGSVSTLKIQRTERGDSAVYLCASSVSGLAGNEQFFGPGTRLTVL.

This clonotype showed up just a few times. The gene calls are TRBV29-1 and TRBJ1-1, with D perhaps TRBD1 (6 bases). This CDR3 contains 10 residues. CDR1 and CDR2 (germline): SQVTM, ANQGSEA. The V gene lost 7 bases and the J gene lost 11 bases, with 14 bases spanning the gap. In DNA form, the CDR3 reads TGCAGCGCTGGGGACAATTGGGCTTTCTTT. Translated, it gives CSAGDNWAFF.

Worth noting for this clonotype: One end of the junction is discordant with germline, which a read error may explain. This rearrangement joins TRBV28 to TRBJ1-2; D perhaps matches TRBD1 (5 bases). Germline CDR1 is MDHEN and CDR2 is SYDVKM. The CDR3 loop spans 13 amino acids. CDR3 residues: CASRSPDNYGYAF. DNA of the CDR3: TGTGCCAGCAGATCGCCGGACAACTATGGCTACGCCTTC.

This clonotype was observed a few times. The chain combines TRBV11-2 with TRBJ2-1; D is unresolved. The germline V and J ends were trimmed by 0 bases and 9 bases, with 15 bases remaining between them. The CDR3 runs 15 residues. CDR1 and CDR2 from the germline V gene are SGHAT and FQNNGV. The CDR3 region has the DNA TGTGCCAGCAGCTTAGAGAGAGGAGCAACGGGTGAGCAGTTCTTC. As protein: CASSLERGATGEQFF. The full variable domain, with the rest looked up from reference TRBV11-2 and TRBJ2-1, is EAGVAQSPRYKIIEKRQSVAFWCNPISGHATLYWYQQILGQGPKLLIQFQNNGVVDDSQLPKDRFSAERLKGVDSTLKIQPAKLEDSAVYLCASSLERGATGEQFFGPGTRLTVL.

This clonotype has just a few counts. The CDR3 sequence is CASRATAEALTDTQYF. DNA for the CDR3: TGTGCAAGTCGAGCAACGGCGGAGGCCCTCACAGATACGCAGTATTTT. The J gene is TRBJ2-3, the V gene TRBV12-2; the D segment call TRBD2 is taken from the table without a DNA check. TRBV12-2 has pseudogene status. CDR3 size: 16 residues.

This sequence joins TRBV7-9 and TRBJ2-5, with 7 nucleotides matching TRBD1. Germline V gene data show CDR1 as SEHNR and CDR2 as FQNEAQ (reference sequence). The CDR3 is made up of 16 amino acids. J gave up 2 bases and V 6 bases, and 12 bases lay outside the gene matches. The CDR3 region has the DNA TGTGCCAGCAGTCATCGAAGTGACAGGGTACAAGAGACCCAGTACTTC. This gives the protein CASSHRSDRVQETQYF.

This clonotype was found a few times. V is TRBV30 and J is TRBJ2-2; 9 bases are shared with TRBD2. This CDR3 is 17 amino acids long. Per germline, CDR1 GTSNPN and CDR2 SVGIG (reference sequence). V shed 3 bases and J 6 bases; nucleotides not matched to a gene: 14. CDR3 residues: CAWSASYGGRASGELFF. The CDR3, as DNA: TGTGCCTGGAGCGCCAGTTACGGCGGGAGGGCCTCCGGGGAGCTGTTTTTT.